This entry lists 22 T cell receptor beta chains sequenced from one sample in a study of cytomegalovirus exposure and HLA in healthy donors. Vbeta (60) and Jbeta (13) primers were used in the PCR. Data came from immunoSEQ multiplex PCR; TCRdb stores just in-frame clones and leaves some out. Of more than 85,000 clones detected, around 78% appear once; the ten largest clones hold around 5.1%. The sequenced sample consisted of PBMCs. The receptors derive from a male donor in good health and CMV-seronegative.

The V gene is TRBV11-2, the J gene TRBJ2-5, with D unresolved. The CDR3 length is 13 residues. The germline CDR1 and CDR2 sequences are SGHAT and FQNNGV. V lost 1 base to trimming and J lost 4 bases, with 7 bases between them. For the CDR3, the DNA is TGTGCCAGCAGCTTAGGCAGGCTAGAGACCCAGTACTTC. It encodes CASSLGRLETQYF. The complete variable domain, with remaining parts taken from reference TRBV11-2 and TRBJ2-5, reads EAGVAQSPRYKIIEKRQSVAFWCNPISGHATLYWYQQILGQGPKLLIQFQNNGVVDDSQLPKDRFSAERLKGVDSTLKIQPAKLEDSAVYLCASSLGRLETQYFGPGTRLLVL.

The chain recombines TRBV19 with TRBJ2-7, with D possibly TRBD2 on 6 matching bases. The CDR3 contains 15 residues. Germline V gene sequence: CDR1 LNHDA, CDR2 SQIVND (reference sequence). Trimming took off 1 base at V and 2 bases at J, with 12 bases between the two ends. The CDR3 DNA is TGTGCCAGTAGTATAGTCGGGAGAGCCCCCTACGAGCAGTACTTC. This encodes CASSIVGRAPYEQYF.

This sequence joins TRBV5-4 and TRBJ2-7; 13 bases are a match to TRBD2. From germline, CDR1 is SGHNT and CDR2 YYREEE (reference sequence). J was trimmed by 2 bases and V by 4 bases; bases with no gene match: 9. CDR3 length equals 17 residues. CDR3 residues: CASSAGLAGAAAYEQYF. CDR3 DNA: TGTGCCAGCAGCGCAGGACTAGCGGGAGCCGCGGCCTACGAGCAGTACTTC.

V is TRBV27 and J is TRBJ2-7, with TRBD2 identical over 9 bases. Germline trimming cut 2 bases from V and 0 bases from J; bases unmatched to any gene: 11. The CDR3 is made up of 18 amino acids. CDR1 and CDR2 (germline): MNHEY, SMNVEV (reference sequence). The CDR3 reads CASSLIFRAGGGSYEQYF. CDR3 bases: TGTGCCAGCAGTTTAATATTTAGGGCGGGAGGGGGCTCCTACGAGCAGTACTTC.

V usage is TRBV7-9 and J usage is TRBJ2-1, with D perhaps TRBD1 (5 bases). Trimming removed 7 bases from V and 5 bases from J, with 12 bases in between. From germline, CDR1 is SEHNR and CDR2 FQNEAQ (reference sequence). The CDR3 totals 13 residues. The DNA of the CDR3 is TGTGCCAGCAACCTGGGGCGGAACAATGAGCAGTTCTTC. Translating it yields CASNLGRNNEQFF.

The CDR3 DNA reads TGTGCCAGCCATCGGGATCTCAATGAGCAGTTCTTC. It codes for CASHRDLNEQFF. The rearrangement joins TRBV7-9 to TRBJ2-1, with D possibly being TRBD2 (5 bases). Germline values: CDR1 SEHNR, CDR2 FQNEAQ (reference sequence). This CDR3 is 12 amino acids long. V lost 8 bases and J lost 6, with 11 bases in between.

The chain combines TRBV6-1 with TRBJ2-3, with D perhaps TRBD2 (6 bases). V was cut by 11 bases and J by 1 base, with 13 bases left in between. Per germline, CDR1 MNHNS and CDR2 SASEGT. This CDR3 contains 13 residues. The CDR3 DNA reads as TGTGCCGTACTAGCTGGGGGCACAGATACGCAGTATTTT. Translation gives CAVLAGGTDTQYF.

V and J are TRBV6-1 and TRBJ2-7; 7 nucleotides align to TRBD2. The CDR3 extends over 15 amino acids. Germline V gene data show CDR1 as MNHNS and CDR2 as SASEGT. V was clipped by 4 bases and J by 5 bases; unmatched bases: 11. This CDR3 reads CASSGGFAGVHEQYF. The CDR3 DNA reads TGTGCCAGCAGTGGAGGTTTCGCGGGAGTCCACGAGCAGTACTTC.

The chain recombines TRBV7-8 with TRBJ2-2; D is unclear. The ends were cut back, 8 bases at V and 3 bases at J, with 19 bases in the middle. Germline CDR1 SGHVS, CDR2 FQNEAQ. There are 16 residues in the CDR3. The CDR3 spells CASRLELRKDTGELFF. CDR3 DNA sequence: TGTGCCAGCCGGCTAGAGCTGAGGAAAGACACCGGGGAGCTGTTTTTT.

The gene calls are TRBV5-1 and TRBJ2-1; 7 bases match TRBD2. Germline CDR1 and CDR2: SGHRS and YFSETQ. The V gene end was trimmed by 9 bases and the J gene end by 8 bases; junction bases not matched to a gene: 17. The length of the CDR3 is 15 residues. The DNA of the CDR3 is TGCGCCACCAAACTCTACGGCGGGAGTGACGATGAGCAGTTCTTC. It encodes CATKLYGGSDDEQFF. Full variable domain (missing parts from reference TRBV5-1 and TRBJ2-1): KAGVTQTPRYLIKTRGQQVTLSCSPISGHRSVSWYQQTPGQGLQFLFEYFSETQRNKGNFPGRFSGRQFSNSRSEMNVSTLELGDSALYLCATKLYGGSDDEQFFGPGTRLTVL.

The chain uses TRBV28 and TRBJ1-2; 9 bases map to TRBD1. The V gene's germline CDR1 is MDHEN and CDR2 SYDVKM. The CDR3 is made up of 17 amino acids. Trimming cost V 3 bases and J 8 bases; bases outside gene matches: 16. The CDR3 bases are TGTGCCAGCAGTTTGTCGGGACAGGGCCACTCACGCGGAGGCTACACCTTC. This sequence encodes CASSLSGQGHSRGGYTF.

This clone was recorded a few times. The V and J genes are TRBV7-9 and TRBJ1-3; no clear D gene. The V end lost 6 bases, the J end lost 3 bases, and 6 bases lay between the germline ends. Germline-derived CDR1 and CDR2 are SEHNR and FQNEAQ (reference sequence). The CDR3 contains 12 residues. CDR3 protein: CASSLSGNTIYF. The CDR3, as DNA: TGTGCCAGCAGTCTCAGTGGAAACACCATATATTTT.

This clone came up a few times. The chain links TRBV29-1 to TRBJ2-6; a weak D match, TRBD2 (5 bases). This CDR3 has 18 residues. CDR1 and CDR2 from the germline V gene are SQVTM and ANQGSEA. The ends were cut back, 0 bases at V and 0 bases at J, with 15 bases in the middle. This CDR3 reads CSVEDSVSSSSGANVLTF. CDR3 nucleotides: TGCAGCGTTGAAGATTCCGTCTCTAGCAGCTCTGGGGCCAACGTCCTGACTTTC. Together with reference TRBV29-1 and TRBJ2-6, the CDR3 gives the full variable domain: SAVISQKPSRDICQRGTSLTIQCQVDSQVTMMFWYRQQPGQSLTLIATANQGSEATYESGFVIDKFPISRPNLTFSTLTVSNMSPEDSSIYLCSVEDSVSSSSGANVLTFGAGSRLTVL.

This clone has more than one count but fewer than ten. This rearrangement joins TRBV6-1 to TRBJ1-1, with 9 nucleotides matching TRBD1. Germline V gives CDR1 MNHNS, CDR2 SASEGT. This CDR3 spans 15 amino acids. The V segment lost 6 bases and the J segment 4 bases; nucleotides outside the gene matches: 9. CDR3 residues: CASRLQQGAVTEAFF. CDR3 nucleotides: TGTGCCAGCAGACTCCAACAGGGGGCAGTCACTGAAGCTTTCTTT.

The rearrangement joins TRBV6-5 to TRBJ1-3; TRBD1 might be the D (6 bases). Per the germline V gene, CDR1 is MNHEY and CDR2 is SVGAGI. The CDR3 length is 15 residues. V gave up 2 bases and J gave up 3 bases, with 11 bases separating them. CDR3 nucleotides: TGTGCCAGCAGTTACGGCACAGGGTTTGGAAACACCATATATTTT. It specifies CASSYGTGFGNTIYF.

CDR3 nucleotide sequence: TGCGCCAGCAGCAATAGGGGGCGCGATGAGCAGTTCTTC. Protein product: CASSNRGRDEQFF. This rearrangement joins TRBV5-1 to TRBJ2-1, with 7 bases aligning to TRBD1. Germline trimming cut 4 bases from V and 8 bases from J; bases unmatched to any gene: 6. The CDR3 consists of 13 residues. The germline V gene encodes CDR1 SGHRS and CDR2 YFSETQ.

The chain links TRBV7-8 to TRBJ2-5; a possible D gene is TRBD1 (5 bases). Germline V CDR1 and CDR2: SGHVS, FQNEAQ. The ends were cut back, 7 bases at V and 2 bases at J, with 14 bases in the middle. The CDR3 sequence is 14 residues long. The DNA for the CDR3 is TGTGCCAGCACCCCCCCCGACAGTCAAGAGACCCAGTACTTC. It is translated as CASTPPDSQETQYF.

The chain employs TRBV19 and TRBJ2-1, with 8 bases matching TRBD2. Losses at the gene ends were 5 bases for V and 9 bases for J; bases not matched to a gene: 15. The V gene's germline CDR1 is LNHDA and CDR2 SQIVND (reference sequence). The CDR3 length is 16 residues. CDR3 bases: TGTGCCAGTAGTTTCCCCTGGGAGCGGGAGAGGCCTGAGCAGTTCTTC. Protein: CASSFPWERERPEQFF. The variable domain in full, completed from reference TRBV19 and TRBJ2-1, reads DGGITQSPKYLFRKEGQNVTLSCEQNLNHDAMYWYRQDPGQGLRLIYYSQIVNDFQKGDIAEGYSVSREKKESFPLTVTSAQKNPTAFYLCASSFPWERERPEQFFGPGTRLTVL.

About this clone itself: This same CDR3 is encoded by further DNA sequences in the sample. This chain joins TRBV27 and TRBJ2-7; 9 bases match TRBD1. The CDR3 has 14 residues. V dropped 2 bases and J dropped 5; count of bases not matched to a gene: 4. In germline, CDR1 is MNHEY, CDR2 SMNVEV (reference sequence). CDR3 sequence reads: CASSLRGQGHEQYF. CDR3 DNA: TGTGCCAGCAGTTTACGGGGACAGGGACACGAGCAGTACTTC.

V usage is TRBV7-9 and J usage is TRBJ2-5; the D gene is possibly TRBD1 (6 bases). CDR1 and CDR2 from the germline V gene are SEHNR and FQNEAQ (reference sequence). V was pared by 3 bases and J by 5 bases, with 13 bases between. The CDR3 contains 14 residues. In nucleotides, the CDR3 is TGTGCCAGCAGCTTTCCTCACAGGGAGGAGACCCAGTACTTC. Protein: CASSFPHREETQYF. Full variable domain (remainder filled in from reference TRBV7-9 and TRBJ2-5): DTGVSQNPRHKITKRGQNVTFRCDPISEHNRLYWYRQTLGQGPEFLTYFQNEAQLEKSRLLSDRFSAERPKGSFSTLEIQRTEQGDSAMYLCASSFPHREETQYFGPGTRLLVL.

V and J are TRBV27 and TRBJ1-2, with TRBD1 identical over 9 bases. The CDR3 is 14 amino acids. Trimming took 6 bases from V and 5 from J; bases not matched to a gene: 7. Germline CDR1 MNHEY, CDR2 SMNVEV (reference sequence). The CDR3 protein is CASRPTGGDYGYTF. CDR3 DNA: TGTGCCAGCAGACCCACAGGGGGCGATTATGGCTACACCTTC.

The gene calls are TRBV21-1 and TRBJ1-1; the D call TRBD1 from the table was never checked on the DNA. TRBV21-1 constitutes a pseudogene. The CDR3 contains 16 residues. CDR3 region: CASSKEGRAQGTEAFF. CDR3 nucleotides: TGTGCCAGCAGCAAAGAGGGCAGGGCCCAGGGGACTGAAGCTTTCTTT.